These 5 T cell receptor beta chains originate from one sample sequenced in a study of breast tumors, draining lymph nodes, adjacent tissues. TCRdb reprocessed the multiplex PCR reads via MiXCR and lists one record per CDR3 protein. The profile shows around 19,000 distinct CDR3 sequences, less than 35% of them singletons. Source material: breast tumor tissue. These receptors were obtained from a female donor with breast cancer. Some clones in this sample may be carry-over from other donors' samples.

Ten or more counts support this clonotype. The CDR3 region is CASSEARGSEQYF. In DNA, the CDR3 is TGTGCCAGCAGTGAAGCGCGGGGTTCCGAGCAGTACTTC. The genes are TRBV2 and TRBJ2-7; TRBD2 is a possible D gene (6 bases). CDR3 length equals 13 residues. V lost 0 bases and J 6 bases, leaving 9 bases between the germline ends. Per the germline V gene, CDR1 is SNHLY and CDR2 is FYNNEI.

A remark on this clonotype: In this CDR3 the conserved last residue, phenylalanine or tryptophan, is missing, so a read error is likely. The CDR3 coding sequence is TGCAGTGCTCAGGAGGGTGGGGGAGAGACCCAGTACTCC. Translated: CSAQEGGGETQYS. V and J are TRBV20-1 and TRBJ2-5; D is possibly TRBD2 (6 bases). Looked up from germline, CDR1 is DFQATT and CDR2 is SNEGSKA (reference sequence). The CDR3 covers 13 residues. V was cut by 5 bases and J by 4 bases, with 14 bases left in between.

This clonotype was recorded many times. This sequence joins TRBV12-3 or TRBV12-4 and TRBJ1-2, with TRBD1 as a possible D gene (6 bases). This CDR3 contains 15 residues. V lost 1 base to trimming and J lost 5 bases, with 14 bases between them. The CDR3, as DNA: TGTGCCAGCAGTTTAGGTTCGGCAGGGGTTTATGGCTACACCTTC. It yields the protein CASSLGSAGVYGYTF.

Relative to its sample, this clonotype is medium-sized. The V gene is TRBV20-1, the J gene TRBJ2-3; TRBD2 aligns across 7 bases. The CDR3 contains 16 residues. V dropped 6 bases and J dropped 2; count of bases not matched to a gene: 14. Germline V gene lookup returns CDR1 DFQATT and CDR2 SNEGSKA (reference sequence). The CDR3 protein is CSAHPLAVLNTDTQYF. The CDR3 region has the DNA TGCAGTGCCCACCCTCTAGCGGTCCTTAACACAGATACGCAGTATTTT.

The sample holds many counts of this clonotype. This chain uses TRBV12-3 or TRBV12-4 with TRBJ2-2; tentative D call: TRBD1 (6 bases). This CDR3 is 15 amino acids long. Between the trimmed V and J ends, which lost 3 bases and 6 bases, there was a span of 14 bases. For the CDR3, the DNA is TGTGCCAGCAGTTTGCTATTGGGGGCAGCCGGGGAGCTGTTTTTT. This sequence encodes CASSLLLGAAGELFF.